These 11 T cell receptor beta chains were sequenced from one sample in a study of blood T cell repertoires in COVID-19. The assay was immunoSEQ multiplex PCR, and TCRdb's table has in-frame clones only and misses some. The sample comprises some 670,000 clones, approximately 90% of which are singletons, and under 0.3% rests with the top ten. The sequenced sample consisted of peripheral blood. Every receptor here comes from a young woman with acute or convalescent COVID-19.

The rearrangement links TRBV2 to TRBJ1-1, with D perhaps TRBD1 (5 bases). This CDR3 has 16 amino acids. From germline, CDR1 is SNHLY and CDR2 FYNNEI. Trimming stripped 10 bases from V and 3 bases from J, with 24 bases between. The CDR3 coding sequence is TGTGCCAAGCAACTTCGGGGGATGGGTCGGTACACTGAAGCTTTCTTT. Its translation: CAKQLRGMGRYTEAFF. The entire variable domain, with the rest obtained from reference TRBV2 and TRBJ1-1, is as follows: EPEVTQTPSHQVTQMGQEVILRCVPISNHLYFYWYRQILGQKVEFLVSFYNNEISEKSEIFDDQFSVERPDGSNFTLKIRSTKLEDSAMYFCAKQLRGMGRYTEAFFGQGTRLTVV.

The chain couples TRBV13 to TRBJ2-7, with D possibly matching TRBD1 (6 bases). V was pared by 6 bases and J by 2 bases, with 14 bases between. Germline CDR1 reads PRHDT; CDR2 reads FYEKMQ (reference sequence). This CDR3 has 14 amino acids. The CDR3 loop is CASRPIQGPYEQYF. The CDR3 nucleotides are TGTGCCAGCAGACCTATACAGGGCCCCTACGAGCAGTACTTC.

Regarding this clone: Other DNA variants within this sample encode the same CDR3. The gene calls are TRBV7-2 and TRBJ2-2, with 7 bases fitting TRBD2. V shed 3 bases and J 3 bases; nucleotides not matched to a gene: 4. CDR1 is SGHTA and CDR2 is FQGNSA in the germline V gene. This CDR3 region has 15 residues. CDR3 amino acids: CASSLRLADTGELFF. The CDR3 DNA reads as TGTGCCAGCAGCTTGCGGCTAGCGGACACCGGGGAGCTGTTTTTT.

V gene TRBV29-1 combines with J gene TRBJ2-1; 11 bases align to TRBD1. The ends lost 1 base at V and 3 bases at J; junction bases unmatched: 2. Per germline, CDR1 SQVTM and CDR2 ANQGSEA. CDR3 size: 15 residues. CDR3 DNA sequence: TGCAGCGTTGAAGGGGACAGGGGGGGCTACAATGAGCAGTTCTTC. This translates into CSVEGDRGGYNEQFF.

This clone was observed a single time. In DNA form, the CDR3 reads TGTGCCAGCAGTGTTCTAGTCGCGGGTGGCTACACCTTC. Translation: CASSVLVAGGYTF. V and J are TRBV2 and TRBJ1-2; the D is unclear. Trimming removed 4 bases from V and 7 bases from J, with 13 bases in between. This CDR3 has 13 amino acids. Germline CDR1 reads SNHLY; CDR2 reads FYNNEI.

V gene TRBV14 combines with J gene TRBJ2-7, with 9 bases aligning to TRBD1. The V gene's germline CDR1 is SGHDN and CDR2 FVKESK. The J segment lost 4 bases and the V segment lost 5 bases, leaving 6 bases of the junction unmatched. This CDR3 is built from 14 residues. Here the CDR3 reads CASSVGTGFYEQYF. The CDR3 coding sequence is TGTGCCAGCAGCGTAGGGACAGGGTTTTACGAGCAGTACTTC.

The V gene is TRBV6-6, the J gene TRBJ1-2, with TRBD1 as a possible D gene (5 bases). CDR3 size: 14 residues. Germline lookup yields CDR1 MNHNY and CDR2 SVGAGI (reference sequence). V was cut by 6 bases and J by 3 bases, with 14 bases left in between. The CDR3 here is CASRARQQDYGYTF. In nucleotides, the CDR3 is TGTGCCAGCAGAGCGAGACAGCAAGACTATGGCTACACCTTC.

This chain connects TRBV5-8 to TRBJ1-2; perhaps TRBD1 as D (5 bases). The CDR3 spans 12 residues. V dropped 2 bases and J dropped 4 bases, with 6 bases sitting between them. The germline CDR1 and CDR2 sequences are SGHTS and YDEGEE. The DNA for the CDR3 is TGTGCCAGCAGCTTTAGGGGCTATGGCTACACCTTC. As protein: CASSFRGYGYTF.

The CDR3 is CASRTTGSYGYTF. DNA for the CDR3: TGTGCCAGTAGGACTACGGGGTCGTATGGCTACACCTTC. This sequence joins TRBV19 and TRBJ1-2; no definite D call. Trimming shortened V by 6 bases and J by 5 bases, and 13 bases separated the two germline ends. This CDR3 region has 13 residues. The germline V gene encodes CDR1 LNHDA and CDR2 SQIVND (reference sequence).

The V gene is TRBV9, the J gene TRBJ1-2; 8 bases are a match to TRBD1. Trimming removed 4 bases from V and 4 bases from J; junction bases left unmatched: 12. Germline lookup yields CDR1 SGDLS and CDR2 YYNGEE. The CDR3 has 16 amino acids. The CDR3 is CASSPGGAGGFYGYTF. Written as DNA, the CDR3 is TGTGCCAGCAGCCCGGGCGGCGCAGGGGGCTTCTATGGCTACACCTTC.

The chain uses TRBV4-2 and TRBJ1-4, with a weak D call TRBD1 (6 bases). Germline CDR1 is LGHNA and CDR2 is YNFKEQ. V lost 4 bases, J lost 6 bases, and 12 bases lay in between. The CDR3 extends over 14 amino acids. The CDR3 loop reads CASSPQGKDEKLFF. Here the CDR3 DNA reads TGTGCCAGCAGCCCACAGGGAAAGGATGAAAAACTGTTTTTT.